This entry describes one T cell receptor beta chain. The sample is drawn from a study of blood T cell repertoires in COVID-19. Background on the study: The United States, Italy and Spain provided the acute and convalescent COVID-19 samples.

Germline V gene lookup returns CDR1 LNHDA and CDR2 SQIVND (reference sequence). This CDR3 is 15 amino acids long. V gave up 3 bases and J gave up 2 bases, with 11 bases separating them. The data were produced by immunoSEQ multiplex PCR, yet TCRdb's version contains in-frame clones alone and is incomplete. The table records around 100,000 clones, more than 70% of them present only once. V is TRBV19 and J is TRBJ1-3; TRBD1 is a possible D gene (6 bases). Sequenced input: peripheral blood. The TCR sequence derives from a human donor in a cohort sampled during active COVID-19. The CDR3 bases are TGTGCCAGTAGTATGAGAGGGGGTGCTGGAAACACCATATATTTT. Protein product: CASSMRGGAGNTIYF.